These 13 T cell receptor beta chains were all obtained from the same sample, sequenced in a study of cytotoxic CD8 clonotypes in ibrutinib-treated CLL. Measured with immunoSEQ multiplex PCR; TCRdb has only the in-frame clones, and not every one. The sample records about 40,000 clones, roughly 72% being singletons. Source: PBMCs, taken at disease progression, from a patient treated with ibrutinib. These receptor sequences come from a human donor with chronic lymphocytic leukemia.

J is TRBJ2-2 and V is TRBV30; D may be TRBD1 (5 bases). V dropped 5 bases and J dropped 3 bases, with 16 bases sitting between them. CDR3 length: 15 amino acids. Per germline, CDR1 GTSNPN and CDR2 SVGIG (reference sequence). CDR3 protein: CAWEVGRYYTGELFF. The CDR3 region has the DNA TGTGCCTGGGAAGTGGGGCGATATTACACCGGGGAGCTGTTTTTT.

This clone was counted between two and nine times. This rearrangement joins TRBV6-1 to TRBJ2-7; 10 nucleotides line up with TRBD1. Germline V gene data show CDR1 as MNHNS and CDR2 as SASEGT. The CDR3 contains 19 residues. V lost 2 bases to trimming and J lost 0 bases; unmatched junction nucleotides: 13. In DNA form, the CDR3 reads TGTGCCAGCAGTGAATTTGGGACAGGGGTAGCCGGGAGCTCCTACGAGCAGTACTTC. The encoded protein is CASSEFGTGVAGSSYEQYF.

V usage is TRBV30 and J usage is TRBJ1-2; D gene unclear. This CDR3 is built from 11 residues. Germline CDR1 reads GTSNPN; CDR2 reads SVGIG (reference sequence). Trimming left V 2 bases short and J 7 bases short, with 8 bases between. The CDR3 nucleotides are TGTGCCTGGAGTCTTGAAAGTGGCTACACCTTC. Its protein is CAWSLESGYTF.

The chain is built from TRBV2 and TRBJ1-2; no definite D call. CDR3 size: 16 residues. Trimming pared 0 bases from V and 5 bases from J, leaving 16 bases between. Per the germline V gene, CDR1 is SNHLY and CDR2 is FYNNEI. The CDR3 loop is CASSEAPNSVGYGYTF. The CDR3 DNA follows: TGTGCCAGCAGTGAAGCGCCAAACTCGGTCGGGTATGGCTACACCTTC.

This chain links TRBV6-9 with TRBJ1-2; D gene uncertain. With 4 bases removed from V and 9 bases from J, the gap between germline ends came to 9 bases. Per the germline V gene, CDR1 is MNHGY and CDR2 is SVAAGI. The CDR3 loop spans 11 amino acids. Here the CDR3 DNA reads TGTGCCAGCAGTTCATATTTGAGCTACACCTTC. Translating gives CASSSYLSYTF.

The chain has TRBV18 and TRBJ1-5, with a tentative D call TRBD1 (5 bases). This CDR3 spans 16 amino acids. CDR1 and CDR2 (germline): KGHSH, LQKENI. V shed 3 bases and J shed 3 bases, with 15 bases lying between them. In DNA, the CDR3 is TGTGCCAGCTCACCTATCCCACAGGCCTTCAATCAGCCCCAGCATTTT. Protein: CASSPIPQAFNQPQHF.

This chain uses TRBV5-4 with TRBJ1-1; a weak D match, TRBD1 (6 bases). The CDR3 has 16 amino acids. V dropped 5 bases and J dropped 3 bases, with 20 bases sitting between them. In germline, CDR1 is SGHNT, CDR2 YYREEE (reference sequence). CDR3 nucleotides: TGTGCCAGCAGTCCCGACACTCTCAGGGGTGACACTGAAGCTTTCTTT. Translated, it gives CASSPDTLRGDTEAFF.

V and J are TRBV5-1 and TRBJ2-7; tentative D call: TRBD2 (6 bases). The CDR3 totals 15 residues. CDR1 is SGHRS and CDR2 is YFSETQ in the germline V gene. The ends were cut back, 1 base at V and 1 base at J, with 12 bases in the middle. The CDR3 sequence is CASSLLSGLSYEQYF. The CDR3 DNA follows: TGCGCCAGCAGCTTGCTTTCGGGACTGTCCTACGAGCAGTACTTC.

This chain connects TRBV27 to TRBJ1-3, with 10 bases that match TRBD1. Germline CDR1 and CDR2: MNHEY and SMNVEV (reference sequence). The junction had 6 bases not matched to a gene; V was cut back by 6 bases and J by 4 bases. The CDR3 runs to 15 residues. Here the CDR3 DNA reads TGTGCCAGCAGCCTGACAGGGGGCGAAGGAAACACCATATATTTT. Amino acid sequence: CASSLTGGEGNTIYF.

This clone occurred a few times. V and J are TRBV27 and TRBJ2-1; 11 nucleotides align to TRBD2. With V trimmed by 7 bases and J by 10 bases, 6 bases remained unmatched. The CDR3 sequence is 13 residues long. CDR1 and CDR2 from the germline V gene are MNHEY and SMNVEV (reference sequence). Here the CDR3 DNA reads TGTGCCAGCACAAACATAGCGGGAGGGGAGCAGTTCTTC. It translates to CASTNIAGGEQFF.

The genes are TRBV27 and TRBJ2-3; D remains ambiguous. CDR3 length equals 13 residues. Germline CDR1 reads MNHEY; CDR2 reads SMNVEV (reference sequence). V lost 2 bases and J lost 2, with 5 bases in between. In DNA form, the CDR3 reads TGTGCCAGCAGTTTAACCTACACAGATACGCAGTATTTT. Translation: CASSLTYTDTQYF.

The chain carries TRBV27 and TRBJ1-2, with D perhaps TRBD1 (6 bases). V lost 9 bases and J 4 bases, leaving 12 bases between the germline ends. The CDR3 runs to 12 residues. The germline V gene has CDR1 MNHEY and CDR2 SMNVEV (reference sequence). CDR3 sequence: CARGGTTYGYTF. For the CDR3, the DNA is TGTGCCAGAGGGGGGACCACCTATGGCTACACCTTC.

The rearrangement uses TRBV9 and TRBJ2-3; no firm D call. Germline V CDR1 and CDR2: SGDLS, YYNGEE. CDR3 length equals 12 residues. V was cut by 0 bases and J by 5 bases, with 4 bases left in between. The CDR3 reads CASSVGEDTQYF. CDR3 DNA: TGTGCCAGCAGCGTAGGAGAAGATACGCAGTATTTT.